A selection of T cell receptor beta chains follows, all from one sample in a study of blood T cells in healthy people across ages. One entry per CDR3 protein, called by TCRdb with MiXCR from the 5' RACE reads. The sample includes fewer than 2,000,000 distinct CDR3 sequences, roughly a third of them seen just once. The material sequenced was blood. These TCRs come from a woman younger than 45 in good health. Both conserved end residues are part of each CDR3. D genes are given only for firm matches. Clone size is shown for a subset of rows, as once, few, many or a class of expanded clone.

v_gene	j_gene	abundance	d_gene	CDR3aa	CDR3nt
TRBV15	TRBJ1-1	NA	TRBD1	CATSDGQGVPVTEAFF	TGTGCCACCAGCGACGGACAGGGCGTCCCCGTAACTGAAGCTTTCTTT
TRBV4-1	TRBJ2-5	NA	NA	CASSQERGISEPYQETQYF	TGCGCCAGCAGCCAAGAAAGGGGGATTAGCGAACCGTACCAAGAGACCCAGTACTTC
TRBV7-7	TRBJ2-1	once	TRBD2	CASSPGWREGNEQFF	TGTGCCAGCAGCCCAGGGTGGAGGGAGGGTAATGAGCAGTTCTTC
TRBV15	TRBJ2-3	NA	TRBD2	CATSRVPWLGLADTDTRYF	TGTGCCACCAGCAGAGTTCCGTGGCTCGGACTAGCGGACACAGATACGCGGTATTTT
TRBV9	TRBJ1-1	NA	NA	CAGSVGGGTEAFF	TGTGCCGGCAGCGTCGGAGGGGGGACTGAAGCTTTCTTT
TRBV3-1	TRBJ1-1	NA	NA	CASSQGPLRRNTEAFF	TGTGCCAGCAGCCAAGGACCCCTTCGAAGGAACACTGAAGCTTTCTTT
TRBV5-1	TRBJ1-4	NA	NA	CASSAGRVNDKLFF	TGCGCCAGCAGCGCGGGACGGGTTAATGACAAACTGTTTTTT
TRBV5-1	TRBJ2-7	once	NA	CASSLEQDSYEQYF	TGCGCCAGCAGCTTGGAACAGGACTCCTACGAGCAGTACTTC
TRBV5-1	TRBJ1-1	NA	TRBD1	CASSETGGAGNTEAFF	TGCGCCAGCAGCGAAACAGGGGGCGCAGGGAACACTGAAGCTTTCTTT
TRBV5-1	TRBJ1-6	few	NA	CASSLTGAPNSPLHF	TGCGCCAGCAGCTTGACGGGGGCGCCAAATTCACCCCTCCACTTT
TRBV12-3/TRBV12-4	TRBJ2-7	many	NA	CATKTALTSYEQYF	TGTGCCACCAAAACCGCACTTACGTCCTACGAGCAGTACTTC
TRBV4-1	TRBJ2-7	NA	NA	CASSQGGAATARHEQYF	TGCGCCAGCAGCCAAGGCGGTGCAGCGACGGCCAGGCACGAGCAGTACTTC
TRBV27	TRBJ2-7	NA	TRBD1	CASTYRDRTYEQYF	TGTGCCAGCACGTACCGGGACAGAACCTACGAGCAGTACTTC
TRBV12-3/TRBV12-4	TRBJ2-5	NA	NA	CASSFGLRKETQYF	TGTGCCAGCAGTTTCGGACTGAGGAAAGAGACCCAGTACTTC
TRBV2	TRBJ2-7	NA	NA	CARGDNSYEQYF	TGTGCCAGGGGGGACAACTCCTACGAGCAGTACTTC
TRBV27	TRBJ2-7	few	NA	CASSPRGGKVDEQYF	TGTGCCAGCAGTCCCCGTGGGGGGAAGGTCGACGAGCAGTACTTC
TRBV2	TRBJ1-2	NA	NA	CASSRPNVGIHGYTF	TGTGCCAGCAGCCGGCCTAACGTGGGGATCCATGGCTACACCTTC
TRBV27	TRBJ2-3	few	TRBD2	CASSHLAAETSTDTQYF	TGTGCCAGCAGCCACCTAGCGGCAGAGACGAGCACAGATACGCAGTATTTT
TRBV2	TRBJ2-7	NA	NA	CASSPGQPPGYEQYF	TGTGCCAGCAGTCCCGGACAGCCGCCGGGGTACGAGCAGTACTTC
TRBV6-5	TRBJ2-5	NA	TRBD1	CASSSYRGLKETQYF	TGTGCCAGCAGCTCCTACAGGGGGCTAAAGGAGACCCAGTACTTC
TRBV4-1	TRBJ1-1	few	NA	CASSQERSDFDTEAFF	TGCGCCAGCAGCCAAGAGAGATCGGATTTTGACACTGAAGCTTTCTTT
TRBV28	TRBJ2-7	NA	TRBD1	CASRGTGGASEQYF	TGTGCCAGCAGAGGGACAGGGGGCGCATCCGAGCAGTACTTC
TRBV4-2	TRBJ2-1	NA	TRBD2	CASSRVTSGPYNEQFF	TGTGCCAGCAGCCGGGTTACTAGCGGGCCCTACAATGAGCAGTTCTTC
TRBV7-9	TRBJ2-1	NA	TRBD2	CASSLLRTSGNNEQFF	TGTGCCAGCAGTCTACTTAGGACTAGCGGGAACAATGAGCAGTTCTTC
TRBV11-2	TRBJ2-1	NA	TRBD2	CASSRRLAGGLDNEQFF	TGTGCCAGCAGCCGACGACTAGCGGGGGGGCTCGACAATGAGCAGTTCTTC
TRBV7-9	TRBJ1-1	NA	TRBD1	CASSLAQGEAFF	TGTGCCAGCAGCTTAGCACAGGGGGAAGCTTTCTTT
TRBV20-1	TRBJ2-7	many	TRBD1	CSARDRGTYEQYF	TGCAGTGCTAGGGACAGGGGGACCTACGAGCAGTACTTC
TRBV11-2	TRBJ2-1	NA	TRBD2	CASSLGGGASGREAEQFF	TGTGCCAGCAGCTTAGGAGGGGGTGCTAGCGGGAGGGAGGCTGAGCAGTTCTTC
TRBV7-3	TRBJ2-1	NA	TRBD1	CASSLTGNRGPNEQFF	TGTGCCAGCAGCTTAACTGGTAATAGGGGGCCCAATGAGCAGTTCTTC
TRBV12-3/TRBV12-4	TRBJ2-1	few	NA	CASSSESNYNEQFF	TGTGCCAGCAGTTCCGAATCTAACTACAATGAGCAGTTCTTC
TRBV21-1	TRBJ2-2	few	NA	CASSNDSRASGGARTGELFF	TGTGCCAGCAGCAACGATAGTCGTGCTAGCGGGGGGGCTCGCACCGGGGAGCTGTTTTTT
TRBV6-5	TRBJ2-5	few	NA	CASSYSFETQETQYF	TGTGCCAGCAGTTACTCGTTCGAAACCCAAGAGACCCAGTACTTC
TRBV28	TRBJ2-5	NA	TRBD2	CASSTSGSKVETQYF	TGTGCCAGCTCCACTAGCGGGAGCAAGGTTGAGACCCAGTACTTC
TRBV5-5	TRBJ2-5	NA	TRBD2	CASSLVRGGQETQYF	TGTGCCAGCAGCTTGGTCCGGGGGGGCCAAGAGACCCAGTACTTC
TRBV7-2	TRBJ1-2	NA	NA	CASSLQPRSNYGYTF	TGTGCCAGCAGCTTACAGCCGCGATCTAACTATGGCTACACCTTC
TRBV20-1	TRBJ2-7	NA	NA	CSATPGDKRYEQYF	TGCAGTGCGACCCCGGGCGACAAGCGCTACGAGCAGTACTTC
TRBV5-1	TRBJ2-7	NA	NA	CASSLTDGGLGHEQYF	TGCGCCAGCAGCCTTACTGATGGGGGCCTAGGACACGAGCAGTACTTC
TRBV20-1	TRBJ2-1	few	TRBD2	CSARGGRGSYNEQFF	TGCAGTGCTAGAGGTGGGAGGGGATCCTACAATGAGCAGTTCTTC
TRBV12-3/TRBV12-4	TRBJ2-6	few	NA	CASSLALTSGAEANVLTF	TGTGCCAGCAGTTTAGCATTAACCTCTGGGGCTGAGGCCAACGTCCTGACTTTC
TRBV29-1	TRBJ1-1	NA	NA	CSVVTWGGNTEAFF	TGCAGCGTTGTGACGTGGGGGGGGAACACTGAAGCTTTCTTT
TRBV19	TRBJ2-2	NA	NA	CASSINPPGPGTGELFF	TGTGCCAGTAGTATTAATCCCCCAGGGCCGGGGACCGGGGAGCTGTTTTTT
TRBV10-3	TRBJ2-1	NA	NA	CAISESPSPSSYNEQFF	TGTGCCATCAGTGAGTCGCCCTCTCCCTCCTCCTACAATGAGCAGTTCTTC
TRBV6-5	TRBJ2-1	few	NA	CASSYSFPLSYNEQFF	TGTGCCAGCAGTTACTCGTTCCCCCTCTCCTACAATGAGCAGTTCTTC
TRBV27	TRBJ2-7	few	TRBD2	CASSLQGLAAYEQYF	TGTGCCAGCAGTTTACAGGGACTAGCAGCGTACGAGCAGTACTTC
TRBV2	TRBJ2-1	NA	TRBD1	CASRRDRGSYNEQFF	TGTGCCAGCAGACGGGACAGAGGTTCCTACAATGAGCAGTTCTTC
TRBV9	TRBJ2-3	NA	NA	CASSVEWGYTDTQYF	TGTGCCAGCAGCGTAGAGTGGGGATACACAGATACGCAGTATTTT